This is a list of T cell receptor beta chains from one sample in a study of OX40 agonist ivuxolimab in advanced cancers. Clones were sequenced by immunoSEQ multiplex PCR, and TCRdb holds only the in-frame ones, with some missing. The profile shows about 64,000 clones, 85% of them singletons. The sample here was CD4+ or CD8+ T cells sorted from blood, taken in a trial of the OX40 agonist ivuxolimab. Source of these receptors: an adult with an advanced solid tumor such as melanoma, head and neck, liver or kidney cancer. The CDR3 runs from the conserved cysteine through the conserved F or W. Each record gives: clone size, J gene, D gene, V gene, CDR3 DNA, CDR3 protein. D genes are given only for firm matches. Expanded clones are given a class, and other clones once, few, many or no size at all.

>NA|TRBJ2-7|TRBD1|TRBV10-3
TGTGCCATCAGTGCATCCGGGACAGATTACGAGCAGTACTTC
CAISASGTDYEQYF
>NA|TRBJ2-4|NA|TRBV10-2
TGCGCCACTAATGATAGAGGACAGAAGGGAAACATTCAGTACTTC
CATNDRGQKGNIQYF
>NA|TRBJ2-7|TRBD2|TRBV2
TGTGCCAGCAGTGAAGGGGGACTAGCGGGATACGAGCAGTACTTC
CASSEGGLAGYEQYF
>NA|TRBJ2-1|TRBD2|TRBV15
TGTGCCACCAGCAGCCTTCGGCGGGAGGGGGACAATGAGCAGTTCTTC
CATSSLRREGDNEQFF
>NA|TRBJ1-2|NA|TRBV5-6
TGTGCCAGCAGCCTAGGGCCTAACTATGGCTACACCTTC
CASSLGPNYGYTF
>NA|TRBJ2-7|TRBD1|TRBV7-7
TGTGCCAGCAGCCTTAGACAGGGGGCTTACGAGCAGTACTTC
CASSLRQGAYEQYF
>NA|TRBJ1-4|NA|TRBV2
TGTGCCGGCCGTCAGACCGCTAATGAAAAACTGTTTTTT
CAGRQTANEKLFF
>NA|TRBJ2-3|NA|TRBV25-1
TGTGCCAGCAGTGAATATGGCAGGGAACCAGATACGCAGTATTTT
CASSEYGREPDTQYF
>NA|TRBJ2-2|NA|TRBV10-2
TGCGCCAGCATAGCACTCGACACCGGGGAGCTGTTTTTT
CASIALDTGELFF
>NA|TRBJ2-7|NA|TRBV19
TGTGCCAGTAGTAACGCGCGACAGAAGGCCTACTACGAGCAGTACTTC
CASSNARQKAYYEQYF
>NA|TRBJ1-3|NA|TRBV27
TGTGCCAGCAGGGGAGCGAGGGGGTCTGGAAACACCATATATTTT
CASRGARGSGNTIYF
>NA|TRBJ2-1|NA|TRBV2
TGTGCCAGCACGAACCCATACAATGAGCAGTTCTTC
CASTNPYNEQFF
>NA|TRBJ2-1|NA|TRBV19
TGTGCCAGTGCGCGGGGTCGGGAGAATGAGCAGTTCTTC
CASARGRENEQFF
>NA|TRBJ2-3|TRBD2|TRBV25-1
TGTGCCAGCAGCGGCGGACTAGAAACAGATACGCAGTATTTT
CASSGGLETDTQYF
>once|TRBJ1-5|NA|TRBV9
TGTGCCAGCAGCCCGGGGGTGGGGGCTAGCAATCAGCCCCAGCATTTT
CASSPGVGASNQPQHF
>NA|TRBJ1-1|NA|TRBV7-2
TGTGCCAGCAGCTTCAGGTGGAACACTGAAGCTTTCTTT
CASSFRWNTEAFF
>NA|TRBJ1-2|TRBD1|TRBV11-2
TGTGCCAGCAGCTTAGGAGCCGGGACAGGGAACTATGGCTACACCTTC
CASSLGAGTGNYGYTF
>NA|TRBJ2-6|NA|TRBV5-1
TGCGCCAGCAGCCCGCCTGTGATACCGTCTGGGGCCAACGTCCTGACTTTC
CASSPPVIPSGANVLTF
>NA|TRBJ1-2|NA|TRBV7-2
TGTGCCAGCAGCTTAGGACAGCCAGTTAACTATGGCTACACCTTC
CASSLGQPVNYGYTF
>NA|TRBJ1-2|NA|TRBV7-3
TGTGCCAGCAGCTTAACTCCGGGGGATCCTGGCTACACCTTC
CASSLTPGDPGYTF
>NA|TRBJ1-2|TRBD1|TRBV6-5
TGTGCCAGCATTCAGGGGGACAGGCTGATATACGCCTTC
CASIQGDRLIYAF
>NA|TRBJ2-2|NA|TRBV7-2
TGTGCCAGCAGCTTAGGATCCGGGGAGCTGTTTTTT
CASSLGSGELFF
>NA|TRBJ1-1|NA|TRBV2
TGTGCGGCCGCCATAGAAGTGAACACTGAAGCTTTCTTT
CAAAIEVNTEAFF
>NA|TRBJ2-5|NA|TRBV7-8
TGTGCCAGCAGACTTAGTAGGCCAGGGACCAAACTCCAAGAGACCCAGTACTTC
CASRLSRPGTKLQETQYF
>few|TRBJ1-1|TRBD1|TRBV19
TGTGCCAGTAGTTCCTTAAGACAGGGAGCTGAAGCTTTCTTT
CASSSLRQGAEAFF
>NA|TRBJ1-1|NA|TRBV28
TGTGCCAGCCGATCCACCTGGGCTGAAGCTTTCTTT
CASRSTWAEAFF
>NA|TRBJ2-3|TRBD2|TRBV5-4
TGTGCCAGCAGCTTGGGAGCGGGGACTAGCACAGATACGCAGTATTTT
CASSLGAGTSTDTQYF
>NA|TRBJ1-4|NA|TRBV11-2
TGTGCCAGCAGCTTAGGGACAGCTAATGAAAAACTGTTTTTT
CASSLGTANEKLFF
>once|TRBJ2-1|NA|TRBV19
TGTGCCAGTAGTATTATCCACAATGAGCAGTTCTTC
CASSIIHNEQFF
>NA|TRBJ1-1|NA|TRBV19
TGTGCCAGTAGTAAGGACAGCTCTATGAACACTGAAGCTTTCTTT
CASSKDSSMNTEAFF
>NA|TRBJ2-1|TRBD2|TRBV6-1
TGTGCCAGCAGTGAAGCTAGGGCTAGCGGGAGCCGTGAGCAGTTCTTC
CASSEARASGSREQFF
>NA|TRBJ1-6|NA|TRBV27
TGTGCCAGCAGTATGGGCGGCCTCTATAATTCACCCCTCCACTTT
CASSMGGLYNSPLHF
>NA|TRBJ1-4|NA|TRBV7-9
TGTGCCAGCAGTCTGGGGGTGGCTAATGAAAAACTGTTTTTT
CASSLGVANEKLFF
>few|TRBJ2-6|NA|TRBV6-1
TGTGCCAGCAGTGAGAGACGTGGGGCCAACGTCCTGACTTTC
CASSERRGANVLTF
>once|TRBJ1-1|NA|TRBV6-1
TGTGCCAGCAGTGAACGGAACACTGAAGCTTTCTTT
CASSERNTEAFF
>NA|TRBJ1-4|NA|TRBV9
TGTGCCAGCAGCGTAGCAGGGGCCAGTGAAAAACTGTTTTTT
CASSVAGASEKLFF
>NA|TRBJ2-2|NA|TRBV5-1
TGCGCCAGCAGCCCGGACGACTCGAACACCGGGGAGCTGTTTTTT
CASSPDDSNTGELFF
>few|TRBJ1-2|NA|TRBV4-3
TGCGCCAGCAGCCAAGGCCGGGTCCGGGGGAGATATGGCTACACCTTC
CASSQGRVRGRYGYTF
>NA|TRBJ2-7|NA|TRBV7-2
TGTGCCAGCAGCTTCGCAGGGCGCATGGCCGAGCAGTACTTC
CASSFAGRMAEQYF
>NA|TRBJ1-2|TRBD1|TRBV11-2
TGTGCCAGCAGTCAACAACCGGGACAGGGTTCTTTCGGCTACACCTTC
CASSQQPGQGSFGYTF
>NA|TRBJ2-3|NA|TRBV2
TGTGCCAGCAGTCAGGGATGGGCAGATACGCAGTATTTT
CASSQGWADTQYF
>medium-sized|TRBJ1-5|NA|TRBV4-2
TGTGCCAGCAGCCAAGGACAGGATTATAGCAATCAGCCCCAGCATTTT
CASSQGQDYSNQPQHF
>NA|TRBJ1-1|NA|TRBV6-5
TGTGCCAGCGGGAGAGGGGCCAGTGAAGCTTTCTTT
CASGRGASEAFF
>NA|TRBJ2-7|NA|TRBV18
TGTGCCAGCTCACCAACAACGGTTCCCTACGAGCAGTACTTC
CASSPTTVPYEQYF
>NA|TRBJ1-2|NA|TRBV5-1
TGCGCCAGCAGCGCGGGTCCCGGGACCTTCTATGGCTACACCTTC
CASSAGPGTFYGYTF
>NA|TRBJ1-5|NA|TRBV7-8
TGTGCCAGCAGCTTGCTCAGAGGGGGGGGGCAGGGAAATCAGCCCCAGCATTTT
CASSLLRGGGQGNQPQHF
>NA|TRBJ2-4|NA|TRBV5-1
TGCGCCAGCAGCTTGGAAACAGGGTCCAAAAACATTCAGTACTTC
CASSLETGSKNIQYF
>NA|TRBJ1-4|NA|TRBV5-4
TGTGCCAGCAGCTTGCGTTACAGGGTAGATGAAAAACTGTTTTTT
CASSLRYRVDEKLFF
>NA|TRBJ2-3|TRBD2|TRBV7-8
TGTGCCAGCAGCTTACGGTCCGGGACTAGCGATAACACAGATACGCAGTATTTT
CASSLRSGTSDNTDTQYF
>NA|TRBJ2-7|NA|TRBV5-1
TGCGCCAGCAGCTTGGGGGACACCGGTTACGAGCAGTACTTC
CASSLGDTGYEQYF
>NA|TRBJ2-7|NA|TRBV28
TGTGCCAGCAGCCCCAGGGGGGAATCCTCCTACGAGCAGTACTTC
CASSPRGESSYEQYF
>NA|TRBJ2-3|NA|TRBV2
TGTGCCAGCAGAACAGACGCAGATACGCAGTATTTT
CASRTDADTQYF
>once|TRBJ2-7|NA|TRBV28
TGTGCCAGCAATCACCGGGAACCTTCCTACGAGCAGTACTTC
CASNHREPSYEQYF
>NA|TRBJ2-2|NA|TRBV7-9
TGTGCCAGCAGCTCTGCGGGGACCGGGGAGCTGTTTTTT
CASSSAGTGELFF